This paragraph reports one T cell receptor beta chain. Its cognate antigen is unknown. The sample originates from a study of cytomegalovirus exposure and HLA in healthy donors. J gave up 3 bases and V 5 bases, and 9 bases lay outside the gene matches. The CDR3 has 16 amino acids. Per the germline V gene, CDR1 is MNHEY and CDR2 is SMNVEV (reference sequence). Study-wide results and caveats: In an earlier analysis, in 587 donors, most V segments appeared productive either ~87% or ~30% of the time. Follow-up analysis found HLA locus-dependent TCR association rates, highest for DRB1 and lowest for HLA-C. Listed as cytomegalovirus-associated were about 160 TCR beta chains. There was a cluster of highly shared sequence variants that was likely a sequencing artifact.

It was with 60 Vbeta and 13 Jbeta primers that the PCR ran. The data were produced by immunoSEQ multiplex PCR, yet TCRdb's version contains in-frame clones alone and is incomplete. The sample records fewer than 90,000 clones, roughly 80% being singletons. The clonotype originates from a woman in her forties in good health and CMV-seropositive. Sequencing input: PBMCs. The gene calls are TRBV27 and TRBJ2-2, with 7 nucleotides matching TRBD2. CDR3 sequence: CASSPQTSPDTGELFF. The CDR3 DNA is TGTGCCAGCAGTCCCCAGACTAGCCCGGACACCGGGGAGCTGTTTTTT.